This T cell receptor (beta chain) was captured in a study of T-cell memory formation after mild COVID-19 (dated by TCRdb to 2020 to 2022). In terms of the full investigation: Most TCR sequence clusters were specific to one of the two donors. The cohort comprised two young, previously healthy adult volunteers, one female and one male. T-cell clones expanding and contracting after mild COVID-19 in two donors were tracked by longitudinal TCRalpha and TCRbeta repertoire sequencing. Overall study outcomes, separate from this receptor: Some responding clones were detected in pre-infection memory, suggesting pre-existing cross-reactive memory T cells joined the SARS-CoV-2 response. Contracting CD4+ clones were located mainly in the CM and EM memory subsets, whereas CD8+ clones were found to be enriched in EMRA. SARS-CoV-2 specificity was not confirmed for the second-wave clones peaking on day 37. Balanced CD4/CD8 phenotypes were observed for clones contracting from day 15 to 85, whereas a bias towards CD4+ was observed for a second wave of clones expanding from day 15 to 37. The study included only a couple of mild cases, and larger cohorts that include severe cases with pre-infection samples were judged to be necessary.

The table lists this clonotype with many counts. The antigen it binds to is not known. The input lacks base qualities; no much larger clone sits a single base away. Looking up the germline V gene yields CDR1 SGHTA and CDR2 FQGNSA. The CDR3 spans 15 residues, from the cysteine through the phenylalanine. The retained sequence is limited to the CDR3, 45 bases, with the frame set at the first base. V is shortened by 3 bases, J by 8 bases, and the region joining them spans 16 bases. Ficoll-Paque density gradient centrifugation was used to isolate PBMCs. TCRdb names Illumina NovaSeq 6000 as the instrument used. Using 5'RACE with constant-segment primers, TCRalpha and TCRbeta cDNA libraries were constructed, with sample barcodes and unique molecular identifiers added in the process. Trizol reagent was used to extract RNA from every sample. Library amplification was performed in two PCR steps, and a second sample barcode and Illumina TruSeq adapters were introduced in the second step. The libraries were sequenced on an Illumina NovaSeq using 2 x 150 bp paired-end reads. The study's own analysis went as follows. Demultiplexing of reads and collapsing into UMI-guided consensus sequences were performed with migec v1.2.7. With mixcr v2.1.11, UMI consensuses were aligned to TRA and TRB V and J templates and assembled into clonotypes. Clonotypes were classified as expanded or contracted when called significant by both edgeR and NoisET, with noise models trained on biological replicates. For edgeR calls, the thresholds were a false discovery rate-adjusted p below 0.01 and a log2 fold-change of 1. PCA with hierarchical clustering of max-normalized trajectories of the 1000 most abundant clonotypes was used as exploratory dynamics analysis. Separately sequenced CD4+ and CD8+ repertoires were used to assign a CD4 or CD8 phenotype to each responding clone. The public reads were quality trimmed at Q25 with fastp and then assembled into clones with MiXCR by TCRdb, keeping productive beta chains. Each CDR3 protein appears once, grouped with its most common genes and DNA. The V and J calls and clone size are TCRdb's, not the authors'. The sample has around 250,000 distinct CDR3 sequences on record, 15% to 20% of them singletons. The top ten constitute approximately 20% of the sample.

Specimen: PBMCs or a T cell subset sorted from them (not recorded which). The chain was built from TRBV7-2 and TRBJ1-4, and the D gene may be TRBD1, 6 bases matching. The sequence derives from a man aged 18 to 30 who had mild COVID-19 (a few samples of this study predate the infection). The sample titles of this study are shuffled in the database, so cell type and time point are left out; the donor was told from shared clones. CDR3 loop: CASSFKPGQEEKLFF. Read as DNA, the sequence is TGTGCCAGCAGCTTTAAGCCGGGACAAGAGGAAAAACTGTTTTTT.